The 25 T cell receptor beta chains reported below all come from one sample, sequenced in a study of T cells in Graves' hyperthyroidism and ophthalmopathy. Amplification targeted TCR beta CDR3 regions from RNA transcripts. HTBI primers were used for first-round RT-PCR of the TCR CDR3. TCRdb re-analysed the multiplex PCR reads in MiXCR, keeping a single row per CDR3 protein. The data contain approximately 490,000 distinct CDR3 sequences, 22% of them singletons. Source material: blood. The receptor set was obtained from a woman between 70 and 85 years old with Graves' ophthalmopathy.

This clonotype has a handful of counts. This chain connects TRBV4-3 to TRBJ2-1; maybe TRBD1 (6 bases). V gave up 3 bases and J gave up 9 bases, with 18 bases separating them. The CDR3 consists of 15 residues. Germline V CDR1 and CDR2: LGHNA, YSLEER. The CDR3 DNA reads TGCGCCAGCAGCCAGGTCGAGTTACAGGGTGGTGAGCAGTTCTTC. It codes for CASSQVELQGGEQFF.

This clonotype was seen many times. The rearrangement uses TRBV2 and TRBJ2-2; D is possibly TRBD1 (6 bases). This CDR3 is built from 15 residues. Germline CDR1 is SNHLY and CDR2 is FYNNEI. Trimming cost V 5 bases and J 2 bases, with 12 bases left between them. The CDR3 reads CASSKDSYNTGELFF. The DNA for the CDR3 is TGTGCCAGCAGTAAGGACAGTTACAACACCGGGGAGCTGTTTTTT.

CDR3 DNA sequence: TGTGCCAGCAGCATACGGATACGGGAGGACGGGGAGCTGTTTTTT. This sequence encodes CASSIRIREDGELFF. This sequence joins TRBV7-2 and TRBJ2-2, with 7 bases matching TRBD2. This CDR3 is built from 15 residues. Unmatched junction bases numbered 10, after V lost 5 bases and J lost 7 bases. Germline V gives CDR1 SGHTA, CDR2 FQGNSA.

This clonotype was found a few times. The chain joins TRBV7-2 to TRBJ2-3; TRBD2 matches at 9 bases. The CDR3 covers 16 residues. The germline gives CDR1 SGHTA, CDR2 FQGNSA. With V trimmed by 5 bases and J by 4 bases, 10 bases remained unmatched. The DNA for the CDR3 is TGTGCCAGCAGCCCCCCGCAAGCGGGAGGAGCAGATACGCAGTATTTT. Translation: CASSPPQAGGADTQYF.

This clonotype has a handful of counts. This sequence joins TRBV19 and TRBJ2-3; D possibly corresponds to TRBD2 (6 bases). Germline CDR1 LNHDA, CDR2 SQIVND (reference sequence). V lost 5 bases and J lost 6, with 18 bases in between. The CDR3 length is 15 residues. The chain's CDR3 is CASSVQDVGRDTQYF. CDR3 nucleotide sequence: TGTGCCAGTAGTGTCCAAGATGTTGGGAGGGATACGCAGTATTTT.

This clonotype has a count of ten or more. The chain links TRBV2 to TRBJ2-5; the D gene is possibly TRBD2 (5 bases). Trimming cost V 0 bases and J 4 bases, with 12 bases left between them. Germline V gives CDR1 SNHLY, CDR2 FYNNEI. The CDR3 extends over 15 amino acids. CDR3 protein: CASSEARAVRETQYF. CDR3 in DNA: TGTGCCAGCAGTGAAGCGCGGGCAGTTCGAGAGACCCAGTACTTC.

The table lists this clonotype with a few counts. DNA of the CDR3: TGTGCCAGCACCCGACCCGGAGCCCCCTACGAGCAGTACTTC. As protein: CASTRPGAPYEQYF. The rearrangement joins TRBV5-6 to TRBJ2-7; no clear D gene. The CDR3 totals 14 residues. Per the germline V gene, CDR1 is SGHDT and CDR2 is YYEEEE. Trimming took off 6 bases at V and 2 bases at J, with 15 bases between the two ends.

This chain joins TRBV9 and TRBJ2-1; D is unclear. The ends were cut back, 0 bases at V and 2 bases at J, with 9 bases in the middle. This CDR3 has 15 residues. The germline V gene encodes CDR1 SGDLS and CDR2 YYNGEE. This chain's CDR3 is CASSVDLRTYNEQFF. CDR3 coding DNA: TGTGCCAGCAGCGTAGACCTACGGACCTACAATGAGCAGTTCTTC.

This clonotype occurred a few times. J is TRBJ2-3 and V is TRBV5-1, with D possibly TRBD1 on 5 matching bases. V lost 5 bases to trimming and J lost 9 bases, with 13 bases between them. Germline CDR1 is SGHRS and CDR2 is YFSETQ. There are 12 residues in the CDR3. As DNA, the CDR3 is TGCGCCAGCAGAAGCTCCGGACACACGCAGTATTTT. It is translated as CASRSSGHTQYF.

The chain carries TRBV7-8 and TRBJ2-7; TRBD2 matches 10 bases. The CDR3 covers 16 residues. Trimming at V came to 4 bases and at J to 4 bases, leaving 10 bases not matched to a gene. Germline V gives CDR1 SGHVS, CDR2 FQNEAQ. Written as DNA, the CDR3 is TGTGCCAGCAGCTCACCCAGCGGGAGGGACGTTTACGAGCAGTACTTC. As protein: CASSSPSGRDVYEQYF.

This chain links TRBV12-5 with TRBJ2-1; D not resolved. V lost 3 bases, J lost 5 bases, and 11 bases lay in between. CDR3 size: 14 residues. Per germline, CDR1 LGHNT and CDR2 FRNRAP. The CDR3 is CASGFWQVHNEQFF. CDR3 DNA: TGTGCTAGTGGTTTTTGGCAGGTCCACAATGAGCAGTTCTTC. Complete variable domain (other parts from reference TRBV12-5 and TRBJ2-1): DARVTQTPRHKVTEMGQEVTMRCQPILGHNTVFWYRQTMMQGLELLAYFRNRAPLDDSGMPKDRFSAEMPDATLATLKIQPSEPRDSAVYFCASGFWQVHNEQFFGPGTRLTVL.

This clonotype has at least ten counts. The chain carries TRBV6-1 and TRBJ2-7; D gene unclear. The CDR3 runs 15 residues. V lost 4 bases and J lost 0, with 13 bases in between. Germline-derived CDR1 and CDR2 are MNHNS and SASEGT. The CDR3 protein is CASSGTHGVSYEQYF. The DNA of the CDR3 is TGTGCCAGCAGTGGGACCCATGGGGTCTCCTACGAGCAGTACTTC.

This sequence joins TRBV2 and TRBJ1-1; perhaps TRBD1 as D (5 bases). Germline CDR1 and CDR2: SNHLY and FYNNEI. The V gene lost 1 base and the J gene lost 1 base, with 10 bases spanning the gap. This CDR3 is built from 15 residues. DNA for the CDR3: TGTGCCAGCAGTGAAGTAAGGGGCCCGAACACTGAAGCTTTCTTT. Translated, it gives CASSEVRGPNTEAFF.

On this clonotype: Being one base from a much bigger clone, this may be a read error. For the CDR3, the DNA is TGTGCCAGCGGCGCCACCGGGACAGGCGTTTACGAGCAGTACTTC. It yields the protein CASGATGTGVYEQYF. The genes are TRBV11-1 and TRBJ2-7; TRBD1 agrees at 8 bases. In germline, CDR1 is SGHAT, CDR2 FQDESV (reference sequence). Germline trimming cut 8 bases from V and 4 bases from J; bases unmatched to any gene: 13. CDR3 size: 15 residues. Combining the CDR3 with reference TRBV11-1 and TRBJ2-7 gives the whole variable domain EAEVAQSPRYKITEKSQAVAFWCDPISGHATLYWYRQILGQGPELLVQFQDESVVDDSQLPKDRFSAERLKGVDSTLKIQPAELGDSAMYLCASGATGTGVYEQYFGPGTRLTVT.

This clonotype has more than one count but fewer than ten. The chain combines TRBV29-1 with TRBJ1-2; D gene ambiguous. The V end was cut by 3 bases, the J end by 2 bases, with 13 bases between. The germline CDR1 and CDR2 sequences are SQVTM and ANQGSEA. CDR3 length: 14 residues. The CDR3: CSVESAFGNYGYTF. CDR3 in DNA: TGCAGCGTTGAGTCCGCATTCGGGAACTATGGCTACACCTTC.

The sample holds a few counts of this clonotype. The chain recombines TRBV6-5 with TRBJ2-2, with 8 nucleotides matching TRBD2. There are 17 residues in the CDR3. Trimming removed 3 bases from V and 3 bases from J; junction bases left unmatched: 9. The germline V gene encodes CDR1 MNHEY and CDR2 SVGAGI. The CDR3 loop is CASSYRAGEPDTGELFF. CDR3 DNA: TGTGCCAGCAGTTATAGAGCGGGAGAGCCGGACACCGGGGAGCTGTTTTTT.

V is TRBV28 and J is TRBJ1-3, with D perhaps matching TRBD1 (6 bases). This CDR3 comprises 16 residues. V was pared by 6 bases and J by 0 bases, with 15 bases between. Germline V lookup: CDR1 MDHEN, CDR2 SYDVKM. This CDR3 reads CASRQGTVSSGNTIYF. CDR3 DNA: TGTGCCAGCAGACAGGGAACAGTAAGCTCTGGAAACACCATATATTTT. Full variable domain (outside the CDR3, taken from reference TRBV28 and TRBJ1-3): DVKVTQSSRYLVKRTGEKVFLECVQDMDHENMFWYRQDPGLGLRLIYFSYDVKMKEKGDIPEGYSVSREKKERFSLILESASTNQTSMYLCASRQGTVSSGNTIYFGEGSWLTVV.

There are many counts of this clonotype. V usage is TRBV5-1 and J usage is TRBJ1-5, with TRBD1 as a possible D gene (5 bases). CDR1 SGHRS and CDR2 YFSETQ come from the germline V gene. This CDR3 spans 13 amino acids. V dropped 4 bases and J dropped 6 bases, with 11 bases sitting between them. The CDR3, as DNA: TGCGCCAGCAGCGAGGGGCCAGGTCAGCCCCAGCATTTT. Translated, it gives CASSEGPGQPQHF.

The table lists this clonotype with many counts. This chain uses TRBV20-1 with TRBJ1-6; TRBD1 aligns across 8 bases. Germline-derived CDR1 and CDR2 are DFQATT and SNEGSKA (reference sequence). V trimming: 3 bases; J trimming: 8 bases; junction bases outside the gene matches: 6. CDR3 length: 14 residues. CDR3 protein: CSASPGQVDSPLHF. The CDR3 nucleotides are TGCAGTGCTAGCCCGGGACAGGTGGATTCACCCCTCCACTTT.

This clonotype has a count of ten or more. The chain is built from TRBV27 and TRBJ1-1, with D unresolved. Germline CDR1 reads MNHEY; CDR2 reads SMNVEV (reference sequence). The CDR3 contains 13 residues. V lost 7 bases and J 8 bases, leaving 17 bases between the germline ends. As DNA, the CDR3 is TGTGCCAGCAAACGCCAAGGATTTCGCGAAGCTTTCTTT. It translates to CASKRQGFREAFF.

The sample holds many counts of this clonotype. The chain links TRBV27 to TRBJ2-2; TRBD1 matches 10 bases. Germline-derived CDR1 and CDR2 are MNHEY and SMNVEV (reference sequence). The CDR3 consists of 15 residues. The V gene end was trimmed by 6 bases and the J gene end by 6 bases; junction bases not matched to a gene: 7. CDR3 nucleotide sequence: TGTGCCAGCAGCTCCGGGACAGGGGTATCCGGGGAGCTGTTTTTT. Its protein product is CASSSGTGVSGELFF.

The rearrangement links TRBV7-3 to TRBJ2-1; 10 bases agree with TRBD2. The CDR3 has 14 residues. The ends lost 5 bases at V and 12 bases at J; junction bases unmatched: 10. From germline, CDR1 is SGHTA and CDR2 FQGTGA. The CDR3 region has the DNA TGTGCCAGCAGCCTAGGGAGCGGGAGGGGTGGGCAGTTCTTC. Its protein product is CASSLGSGRGGQFF.

The chain is built from TRBV29-1 and TRBJ2-3, with 8 bases aligning to TRBD2. The CDR3 is 10 residues long. The J segment lost 13 bases and the V segment lost 7 bases, leaving 7 bases of the junction unmatched. The V gene's germline CDR1 is SQVTM and CDR2 ANQGSEA. As DNA, the CDR3 is TGCAGCGGACGGGAGGGTCCGGAGTATTTT. This codes for CSGREGPEYF.

The chain has TRBV12-3 or TRBV12-4 and TRBJ2-1, with TRBD2 matching 8 bases. The CDR3 runs 15 residues. Unmatched junction bases numbered 5, after V lost 7 bases and J lost 0 bases. The CDR3 DNA reads as TGTGCCAGCAATCCCGGGACTAGCTCCTACAATGAGCAGTTCTTC. Encoded protein: CASNPGTSSYNEQFF.

V gene TRBV19 combines with J gene TRBJ1-5; D is unresolved. V lost 5 bases to trimming and J lost 6 bases, with 11 bases between them. The CDR3 sequence is 13 residues long. Germline V CDR1 and CDR2: LNHDA, SQIVND (reference sequence). CDR3 DNA sequence: TGTGCCAGTAGTTCCGGTTTGGGTCAGCCCCAGCATTTT. This translates into CASSSGLGQPQHF.